The 31 T cell receptor beta chains presented below share a single source sample, sequenced in a study of T cells expressing NK-cell markers. Each CDR3 protein gets one entry in TCRdb, which reprocessed the 5' RACE reads and gives no DNA. The repertoire table contains approximately 150,000 distinct CDR3 sequences. The source material was blood T cells: a sorted CD56 or NKG2C T cell subset, CD4+ or CD8+ T cells, or bulk PBMC T cells (not recorded which). The receptors derive from a woman aged 18 to 69 in good health.

The CDR3 loop is CASSPVSGGKETQYF. The V gene is TRBV5-1, the J gene TRBJ2-5; TCRdb's assignment of TRBD2 cannot be checked, as there is no DNA. The length of the CDR3 is 15 residues. Looked up from germline, CDR1 is SGHRS and CDR2 is YFSETQ.

The V and J genes are TRBV3-1 and TRBJ2-1; as DNA is missing, the TRBD2 call by TCRdb cannot be tested. Germline lookup yields CDR1 LGHDT and CDR2 YNNKEL (reference sequence). The CDR3 is 18 residues long. The CDR3 protein is CASSQTSGVDGVYNEQFF.

V usage is TRBV12-3 or TRBV12-4 and J usage is TRBJ2-1. The CDR3 contains 12 residues. CDR3 sequence reads: CASNTMLGEQFF.

CDR3 in amino acids: CASSVADYGYTF. The chain has TRBV6-1 and TRBJ1-2. Germline loops: CDR1 MNHNS, CDR2 SASEGT. The CDR3 runs to 12 residues.

V gene TRBV5-6 combines with J gene TRBJ2-7; the TCRdb D gene call, TRBD1, has no DNA to confirm it. This CDR3 has 12 residues. CDR1 is SGHDT and CDR2 is YYEEEE in the germline V gene. The CDR3 protein is CASTRTGYEQYF.

The chain recombines TRBV28 with TRBJ2-7; TCRdb's D gene call, TRBD1, goes unchecked for lack of DNA. Germline V CDR1 and CDR2: MDHEN, SYDVKM. The CDR3 has 15 residues. This chain's CDR3 is CASSPPDGGTYEQYF. Variable domain in full (rest from reference TRBV28 and TRBJ2-7): DVKVTQSSRYLVKRTGEKVFLECVQDMDHENMFWYRQDPGLGLRLIYFSYDVKMKEKGDIPEGYSVSREKKERFSLILESASTNQTSMYLCASSPPDGGTYEQYFGPGTRLTVT.

The V and J genes are TRBV10-3 and TRBJ2-3. Germline values: CDR1 ENHRY, CDR2 SYGVKD. The CDR3 has 16 amino acids. The CDR3 protein is CAISEKSEKFTDTQYF.

The V gene is TRBV20-1, the J gene TRBJ1-1; checking the TCRdb D call of TRBD1 is not possible without DNA. The germline gives CDR1 DFQATT, CDR2 SNEGSKA (reference sequence). This CDR3 spans 11 amino acids. CDR3 region: CSAPGPLEAFF.

This sequence joins TRBV24-1 and TRBJ1-5; TCRdb picks TRBD1, but there is no DNA to check that call. Germline V gene lookup returns CDR1 KGHDR and CDR2 SFDVKD. This CDR3 spans 12 amino acids. This CDR3 is CATSAPNQPQHF.

The chain combines TRBV15 with TRBJ2-3; the TRBD1 assignment by TCRdb is unverifiable without DNA. This CDR3 comprises 14 residues. From germline, CDR1 is LNHNV and CDR2 YYDKDF (reference sequence). The CDR3 is CATSIQVSTDTQYF.

The J gene is TRBJ1-5, the V gene TRBV3-1. This CDR3 has 12 residues. Germline V gene lookup returns CDR1 LGHDT and CDR2 YNNKEL (reference sequence). This CDR3 is CASSQPEQPQHF.

The chain carries TRBV7-3 and TRBJ1-2; the TCRdb call, TRBD1, lacks DNA for checking. The CDR3 is made up of 14 amino acids. CDR1 SGHTA and CDR2 FQGTGA come from the germline V gene. CDR3 protein: CASSSSDRASGYTF.

The chain recombines TRBV28 with TRBJ2-7; TCRdb's D call of TRBD1 is untestable without DNA. This CDR3 is built from 11 residues. Germline values: CDR1 MDHEN, CDR2 SYDVKM. Here the CDR3 reads CASSSRGTKYF.

This chain links TRBV3-1 with TRBJ2-5; without DNA, the TCRdb call of TRBD2 cannot be checked. There are 17 residues in the CDR3. CDR1 LGHDT and CDR2 YNNKEL come from the germline V gene (reference sequence). The CDR3 loop reads CASSRRSGRANQETQYF.

The chain joins TRBV3-1 to TRBJ2-3; TCRdb picks TRBD2, but there is no DNA to check that call. The CDR3 spans 16 residues. Germline values: CDR1 LGHDT, CDR2 YNNKEL (reference sequence). Here the CDR3 reads CASSLRLAGAADTQYF.

The rearrangement joins TRBV24-1 to TRBJ2-3; the TCRdb D gene call, TRBD2, has no DNA to confirm it. CDR3 size: 18 residues. Germline-derived CDR1 and CDR2 are KGHDR and SFDVKD. This CDR3 is CATSGPALKNPSTDTQYF.

The chain joins TRBV5-1 to TRBJ1-1; TCRdb's D gene call, TRBD1, goes unchecked for lack of DNA. Per the germline V gene, CDR1 is SGHRS and CDR2 is YFSETQ. The CDR3 extends over 13 amino acids. Here the CDR3 reads CASSHRDRGEAFF.

The genes are TRBV20-1 and TRBJ1-5; with no DNA, the TCRdb D assignment of TRBD1 cannot be verified. The CDR3 sequence is 13 residues long. Germline lookup yields CDR1 DFQATT and CDR2 SNEGSKA (reference sequence). The CDR3 here is CSASGSGDQPQHF.

The rearrangement links TRBV3-1 to TRBJ1-2; TCRdb selects TRBD1, and the lack of DNA leaves this call unchecked. The CDR3 totals 15 residues. Germline lookup yields CDR1 LGHDT and CDR2 YNNKEL (reference sequence). This chain's CDR3 is CASSQEYTSRLGYTF.

This rearrangement joins TRBV15 to TRBJ1-2; TCRdb's D call, TRBD1, is unchecked because there is no DNA. Germline CDR1 LNHNV, CDR2 YYDKDF (reference sequence). The CDR3 has 14 residues. This CDR3 reads CATSSGGQGGGYTF. Full variable domain (remainder filled in from reference TRBV15 and TRBJ1-2): DAMVIQNPRYQVTQFGKPVTLSCSQTLNHNVMYWYQQKSSQAPKLLFHYYDKDFNNEADTPDNFQSRRPNTSFCFLDIRSPGLGDTAMYLCATSSGGQGGGYTFGSGTRLTVV.

V is TRBV20-1 and J is TRBJ1-1. The CDR3 runs 11 residues. Germline CDR1 is DFQATT and CDR2 is SNEGSKA (reference sequence). The CDR3 loop reads CSARENTEAFF.

The J gene is TRBJ2-2, the V gene TRBV12-1; TCRdb proposes TRBD1, but this gene call is untestable without DNA. TRBV12-1 is termed a pseudogene. The CDR3 has 14 residues. Here the CDR3 reads CASERGVYTGELFF.

J is TRBJ1-1 and V is TRBV5-1; lacking DNA, the TRBD1 call made by TCRdb goes unchecked. The CDR3 is made up of 14 amino acids. Germline CDR1 is SGHRS and CDR2 is YFSETQ. The CDR3 sequence is CASSDFTGYTEAFF.

This chain uses TRBV3-1 with TRBJ2-1; TCRdb's D gene call, TRBD1, goes unchecked for lack of DNA. The V gene's germline CDR1 is LGHDT and CDR2 YNNKEL (reference sequence). The CDR3 is 15 amino acids. This chain's CDR3 is CASSQEPGDYNEQFF.

This chain joins TRBV2 and TRBJ1-6; TCRdb proposes TRBD1, but this gene call is untestable without DNA. The CDR3 has 15 residues. From germline, CDR1 is SNHLY and CDR2 FYNNEI. The CDR3 region is CASSPDRGLGSPLHF.

This rearrangement joins TRBV29-1 to TRBJ2-3; there is no DNA to check the TCRdb D call of TRBD2. Germline V gives CDR1 SQVTM, CDR2 ANQGSEA. The CDR3 runs to 14 residues. This CDR3 reads CSVRTRTSTDTQYF.

The chain carries TRBV24-1 and TRBJ2-6; TCRdb's assignment of TRBD1 cannot be checked, as there is no DNA. Looked up from germline, CDR1 is KGHDR and CDR2 is SFDVKD. The CDR3 extends over 17 amino acids. The CDR3 loop reads CATSEGQGTSGANVLTF.

This chain uses TRBV6-1 with TRBJ2-1; TCRdb indicates TRBD1, and absent DNA this call remains unverified. The CDR3 runs 15 residues. The germline CDR1 and CDR2 sequences are MNHNS and SASEGT. This CDR3 reads CASSEIGTAWDEQFF.

The chain is built from TRBV6-1 and TRBJ1-5; TCRdb selects TRBD1, and the lack of DNA leaves this call unchecked. CDR1 and CDR2 (germline): MNHNS, SASEGT. CDR3 length equals 15 residues. CDR3 amino acids: CASSGAVGRNQPQHF.

The chain is built from TRBV2 and TRBJ1-5; TCRdb proposes TRBD1, but this gene call is untestable without DNA. The CDR3 length is 14 residues. The germline CDR1 and CDR2 sequences are SNHLY and FYNNEI. CDR3 region: CASSDRAPGMPQHF.

The chain recombines TRBV7-8 with TRBJ1-1. This CDR3 spans 14 amino acids. The germline V gene encodes CDR1 SGHVS and CDR2 FQNEAQ. CDR3 region: CASSSLDKNTEAFF.